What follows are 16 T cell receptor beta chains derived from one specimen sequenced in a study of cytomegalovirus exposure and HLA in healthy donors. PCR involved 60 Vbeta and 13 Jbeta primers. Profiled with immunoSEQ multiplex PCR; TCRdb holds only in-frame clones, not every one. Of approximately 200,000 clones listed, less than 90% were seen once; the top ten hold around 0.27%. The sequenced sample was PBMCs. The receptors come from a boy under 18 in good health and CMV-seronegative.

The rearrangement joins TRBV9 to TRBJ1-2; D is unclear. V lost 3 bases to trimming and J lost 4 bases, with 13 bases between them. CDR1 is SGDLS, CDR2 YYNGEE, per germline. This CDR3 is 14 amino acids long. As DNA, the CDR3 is TGTGCCAGCAGCGCAACGAGTGGAGTCTATGGCTACACCTTC. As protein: CASSATSGVYGYTF.

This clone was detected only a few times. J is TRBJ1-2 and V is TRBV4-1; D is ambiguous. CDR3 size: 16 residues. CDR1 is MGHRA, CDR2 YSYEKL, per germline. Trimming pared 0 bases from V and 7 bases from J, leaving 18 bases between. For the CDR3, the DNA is TGCGCCAGCAGCCAAGATCTTTCGGGCGGGAGTGGTGGCTACACCTTC. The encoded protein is CASSQDLSGGSGGYTF.

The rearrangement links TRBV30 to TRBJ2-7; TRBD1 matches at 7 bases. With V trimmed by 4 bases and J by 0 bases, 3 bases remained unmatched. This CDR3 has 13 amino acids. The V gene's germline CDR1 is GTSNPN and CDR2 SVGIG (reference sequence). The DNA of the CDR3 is TGTGCCTGGACAGGGGACAGCTCCTACGAGCAGTACTTC. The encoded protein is CAWTGDSSYEQYF.

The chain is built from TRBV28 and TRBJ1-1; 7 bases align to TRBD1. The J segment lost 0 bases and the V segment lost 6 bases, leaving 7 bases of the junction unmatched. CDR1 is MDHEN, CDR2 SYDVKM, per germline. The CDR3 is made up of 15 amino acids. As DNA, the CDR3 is TGTGCCAGCAGGGGTCACAGGGGCCTGAACACTGAAGCTTTCTTT. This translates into CASRGHRGLNTEAFF.

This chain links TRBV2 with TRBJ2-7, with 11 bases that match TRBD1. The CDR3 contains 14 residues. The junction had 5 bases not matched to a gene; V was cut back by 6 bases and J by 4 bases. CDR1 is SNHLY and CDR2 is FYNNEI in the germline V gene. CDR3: CASRVGTGGYEQYF. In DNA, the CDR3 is TGTGCCAGCAGGGTAGGGACAGGGGGGTACGAGCAGTACTTC.

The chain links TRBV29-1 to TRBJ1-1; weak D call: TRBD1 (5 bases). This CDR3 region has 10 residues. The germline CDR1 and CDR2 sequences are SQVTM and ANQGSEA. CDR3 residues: CGAGNTEAFF. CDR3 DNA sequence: TGCGGGGCAGGGAACACTGAAGCTTTCTTT.

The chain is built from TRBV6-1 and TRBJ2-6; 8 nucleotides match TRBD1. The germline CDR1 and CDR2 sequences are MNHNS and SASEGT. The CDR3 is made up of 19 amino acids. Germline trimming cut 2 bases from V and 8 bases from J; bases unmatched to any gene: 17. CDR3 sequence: CASSELISISDRATNVLTF. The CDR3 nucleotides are TGTGCCAGCAGTGAATTGATCTCAATTTCGGACAGGGCGACCAACGTCCTGACTTTC.

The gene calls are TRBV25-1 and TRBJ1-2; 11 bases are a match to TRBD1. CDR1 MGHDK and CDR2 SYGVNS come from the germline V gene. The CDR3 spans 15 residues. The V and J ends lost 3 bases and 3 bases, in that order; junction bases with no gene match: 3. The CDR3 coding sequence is TGTGCCAGCAGTGAGGGGGGACAGGGGGACTATGGCTACACCTTC. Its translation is CASSEGGQGDYGYTF.

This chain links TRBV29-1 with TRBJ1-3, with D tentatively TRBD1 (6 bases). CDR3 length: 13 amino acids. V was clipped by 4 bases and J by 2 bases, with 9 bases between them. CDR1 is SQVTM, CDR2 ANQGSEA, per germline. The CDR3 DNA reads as TGCAGCGTTGGGTCAGGGGCTGGAAACACCATATATTTT. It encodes CSVGSGAGNTIYF. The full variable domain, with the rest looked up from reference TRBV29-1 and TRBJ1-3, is SAVISQKPSRDICQRGTSLTIQCQVDSQVTMMFWYRQQPGQSLTLIATANQGSEATYESGFVIDKFPISRPNLTFSTLTVSNMSPEDSSIYLCSVGSGAGNTIYFGEGSWLTVV.

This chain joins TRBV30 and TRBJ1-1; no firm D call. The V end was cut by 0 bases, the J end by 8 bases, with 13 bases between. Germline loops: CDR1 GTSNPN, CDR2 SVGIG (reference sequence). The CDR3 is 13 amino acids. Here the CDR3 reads CAWSVLRGPEAFF. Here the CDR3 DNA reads TGTGCCTGGAGTGTACTTCGGGGTCCCGAAGCTTTCTTT.

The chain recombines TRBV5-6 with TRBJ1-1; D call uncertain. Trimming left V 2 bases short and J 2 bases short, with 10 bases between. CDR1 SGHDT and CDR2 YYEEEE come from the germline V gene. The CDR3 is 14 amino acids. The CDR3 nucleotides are TGTGCCAGCAGCTTTCGGCGGAGCAACACTGAAGCTTTCTTT. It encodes CASSFRRSNTEAFF.

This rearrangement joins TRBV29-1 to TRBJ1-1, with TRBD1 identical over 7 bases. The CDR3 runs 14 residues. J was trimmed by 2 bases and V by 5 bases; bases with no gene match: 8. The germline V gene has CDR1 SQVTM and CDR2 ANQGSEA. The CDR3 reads CSVRGGEVNTEAFF. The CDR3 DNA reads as TGCAGCGTTCGAGGGGGCGAGGTAAACACTGAAGCTTTCTTT.

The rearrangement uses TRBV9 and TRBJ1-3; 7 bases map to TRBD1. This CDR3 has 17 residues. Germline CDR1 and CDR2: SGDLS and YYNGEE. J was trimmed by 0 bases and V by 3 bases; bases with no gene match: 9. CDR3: CASSGQGDGGSGNTIYF. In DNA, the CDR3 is TGTGCCAGCAGCGGTCAGGGGGACGGAGGCTCTGGAAACACCATATATTTT.

CDR3 nucleotide sequence: TGTGCCAGCAGCCCTGACCTAGCGGGGGGGCGCGAGCAGTACTTC. Translation: CASSPDLAGGREQYF. The chain recombines TRBV5-6 with TRBJ2-7, with 12 bases matching TRBD2. CDR3 length: 15 residues. Germline V CDR1 and CDR2: SGHDT, YYEEEE. With 4 bases clipped from V and 6 bases from J, the junction kept 8 bases outside the gene matches.

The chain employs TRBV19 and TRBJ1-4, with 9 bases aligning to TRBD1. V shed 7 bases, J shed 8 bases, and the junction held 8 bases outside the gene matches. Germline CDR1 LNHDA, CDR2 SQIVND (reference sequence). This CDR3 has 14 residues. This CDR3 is CASTLDRGNEKLFF. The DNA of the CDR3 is TGTGCCAGTACCCTGGACAGGGGAAACGAAAAACTGTTTTTT.

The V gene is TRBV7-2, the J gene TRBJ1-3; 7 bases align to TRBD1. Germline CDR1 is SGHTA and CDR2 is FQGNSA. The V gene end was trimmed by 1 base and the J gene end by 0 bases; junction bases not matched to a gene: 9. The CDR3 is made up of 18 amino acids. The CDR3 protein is CASSLVGTAGISGNTIYF. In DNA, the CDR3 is TGTGCCAGCAGCTTAGTAGGGACAGCTGGGATCTCTGGAAACACCATATATTTT. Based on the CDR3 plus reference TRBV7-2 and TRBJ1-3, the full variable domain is GAGVSQSPSNKVTEKGKDVELRCDPISGHTALYWYRQSLGQGLEFLIYFQGNSAPDKSGLPSDRFSAERTGGSVSTLTIQRTQQEDSAVYLCASSLVGTAGISGNTIYFGEGSWLTVV.